Reported below is one T cell receptor (beta chain). Its cognate antigen is unknown. Starting material of roughly 550 ng total RNA yielded TCR beta cDNA via a constant-region primer. ARM-PCR, slightly modified, supplied the TCR beta libraries through three nested multiplex PCR rounds. The opening two PCR rounds, 10 cycles each, paired TRBV1-TRBV30 forward primers with a C-beta reverse primer. TCRdb used MiXCR to reprocess the multiplex PCR reads, holding one entry per CDR3 protein. The sample gives about 120,000 distinct CDR3 sequences, around 70% of which show up once; roughly 8.1% is in the top ten. From around 18-30 mg of unsorted bulk tissue, DNA and RNA were co-extracted together. CDR1 is ENHRY, CDR2 SYGVKD, per germline. The CDR3 spans 17 residues. J lost 10 bases, V lost 0 bases, and 16 bases had no gene match. This record belongs to a study of tumor-infiltrating lymphocytes in primary liver carcinoma. Study-wide context: Stage T1-T3 N0M0 tumors measured about 4 to 11 cm at most.

Findings and limits, study-wide: Overlap between tumor regions exceeded overlap of tumor with adjacent tissue or blood.

The chain uses TRBV10-3 and TRBJ1-2, with TRBD1 identical over 8 bases. Sequenced material: tumor-adjacent normal liver tissue. The sequence came from a woman in her sixties or seventies with primary liver carcinoma and hepatitis B virus infection. The CDR3 sequence is CAISESISDRALHDYTF. The CDR3 nucleotides are TGTGCCATCAGTGAGTCGATATCGGACAGGGCTTTACATGACTACACCTTC.